This passage covers 8 T cell receptor beta chains from one sample sequenced in a study of regulatory T cells in long-lasting Graves disease. CDR3-region Arm-PCR and iRepertoire HTBI primers produced the TCR beta libraries. Each CDR3 protein gets one entry after TCRdb re-called the multiplex PCR reads with MiXCR. The data hold more than 400,000 distinct CDR3 sequences, with roughly 15% observed a single time. Time point specified: newly diagnosed GD, antithyroid drugs for less than 3 months. The authors made the TCR library using RNA they extracted from PBMCs. The data also belong to a second study, concerning T cells in Graves' hyperthyroidism and ophthalmopathy.

The sample consisted of peripheral blood mononuclear cells (PBMCs), taken at new diagnosis, from a patient treated with antithyroid drugs. The origin of the receptors is a man in his forties or fifties with Graves disease.

Ten or more counts support this clonotype. The rearrangement uses TRBV28 and TRBJ2-1; TRBD1 agrees at 9 bases. The germline CDR1 and CDR2 sequences are MDHEN and SYDVKM. The V and J ends lost 7 bases and 6 bases, in that order; junction bases with no gene match: 7. The CDR3 is made up of 14 amino acids. The CDR3 region has the DNA TGTGCCAGCACCCCCGGGACAGGGCGCAATGAGCAGTTCTTC. Protein product: CASTPGTGRNEQFF. Drawing the rest from reference TRBV28 and TRBJ2-1, the complete variable domain is DVKVTQSSRYLVKRTGEKVFLECVQDMDHENMFWYRQDPGLGLRLIYFSYDVKMKEKGDIPEGYSVSREKKERFSLILESASTNQTSMYLCASTPGTGRNEQFFGPGTRLTVL.

This sequence joins TRBV12-5 and TRBJ2-7; TRBD2 agrees at 13 bases. J gave up 4 bases and V 5 bases, and 2 bases lay outside the gene matches. The CDR3 has 14 amino acids. Germline V gene lookup returns CDR1 LGHNT and CDR2 FRNRAP. The CDR3: CASGRTSGSYEQYF. CDR3 bases: TGTGCTAGTGGTAGGACTAGCGGGAGTTACGAGCAGTACTTC.

At least ten counts were recorded for this clonotype. V is TRBV2 and J is TRBJ1-5, with D possibly TRBD1 on 5 matching bases. Germline V gene lookup returns CDR1 SNHLY and CDR2 FYNNEI. Trimming took off 6 bases at V and 0 bases at J, with 18 bases between the two ends. There are 17 residues in the CDR3. The CDR3 sequence: CASRGGTQINSNQPQHF. CDR3 coding DNA: TGTGCCAGCAGGGGCGGGACCCAAATTAATAGCAATCAGCCCCAGCATTTT.

This clonotype showed up just a few times. The chain has TRBV6-5 and TRBJ1-1, with a tentative D call TRBD1 (5 bases). The germline CDR1 and CDR2 sequences are MNHEY and SVGAGI. The CDR3 consists of 14 residues. Trimming took off 0 bases at V and 4 bases at J, with 9 bases between the two ends. The CDR3 reads CASSYSQGATEAFF. DNA of the CDR3: TGTGCCAGCAGTTACTCACAAGGGGCCACTGAAGCTTTCTTT.

Many counts were recorded for this clonotype. CDR3 sequence reads: CASLATGQTDTQYF. The DNA of the CDR3 is TGTGCCAGCCTTGCCACTGGACAAACAGATACGCAGTATTTT. V is TRBV28 and J is TRBJ2-3; D is possibly TRBD1 (5 bases). The V gene's germline CDR1 is MDHEN and CDR2 SYDVKM. Trimming stripped 8 bases from V and 3 bases from J, with 15 bases between. This CDR3 is 14 amino acids long.

The chain couples TRBV15 to TRBJ2-1, with a weak D call TRBD1 (6 bases). This CDR3 is built from 15 residues. The V and J ends lost 2 bases and 0 bases respectively, with 8 bases between them. Germline CDR1 reads LNHNV; CDR2 reads YYDKDF (reference sequence). CDR3 nucleotide sequence: TGTGCCACCAGCAGACAGGGGAGCTCCTACAATGAGCAGTTCTTC. Translated: CATSRQGSSYNEQFF.

The table lists this clonotype with many counts. V gene TRBV28 combines with J gene TRBJ1-2; no clear D gene. The germline gives CDR1 MDHEN, CDR2 SYDVKM. The CDR3 extends over 12 amino acids. The V end was cut by 6 bases, the J end by 7 bases, with 12 bases between. The CDR3 nucleotides read TGTGCCAGCAGAACCGGGCCTCTTGGCTACACCTTC. It translates to CASRTGPLGYTF.

The chain employs TRBV24-1 and TRBJ2-5, with D possibly being TRBD2 (5 bases). The CDR3 is made up of 14 amino acids. Germline loops: CDR1 KGHDR, CDR2 SFDVKD. Trimming removed 0 bases at V and 5 bases at J, with 9 bases between. The CDR3 coding sequence is TGTGCCACCAGTGATTTGCACGGGGAGGAGACCCAGTACTTC. It codes for CATSDLHGEETQYF.